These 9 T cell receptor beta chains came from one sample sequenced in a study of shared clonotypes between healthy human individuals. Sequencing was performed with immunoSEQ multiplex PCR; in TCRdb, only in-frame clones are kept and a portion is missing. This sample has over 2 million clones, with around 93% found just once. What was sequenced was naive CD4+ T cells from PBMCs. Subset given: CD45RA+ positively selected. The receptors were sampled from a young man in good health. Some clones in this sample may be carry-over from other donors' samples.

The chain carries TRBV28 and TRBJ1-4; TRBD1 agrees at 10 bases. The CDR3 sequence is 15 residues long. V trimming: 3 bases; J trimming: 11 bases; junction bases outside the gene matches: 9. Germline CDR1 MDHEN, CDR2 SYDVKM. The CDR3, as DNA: TGTGCCAGCAGTTTTGAGGACAGGGGGAGGAAGAAACTGTTTTTT. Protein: CASSFEDRGRKKLFF.

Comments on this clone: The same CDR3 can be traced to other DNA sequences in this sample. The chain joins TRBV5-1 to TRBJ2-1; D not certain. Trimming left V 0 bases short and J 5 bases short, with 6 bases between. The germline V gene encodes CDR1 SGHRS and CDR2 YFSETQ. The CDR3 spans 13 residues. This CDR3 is CASSLGVDNEQFF. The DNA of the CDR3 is TGCGCCAGCAGCTTGGGGGTGGACAATGAGCAGTTCTTC.

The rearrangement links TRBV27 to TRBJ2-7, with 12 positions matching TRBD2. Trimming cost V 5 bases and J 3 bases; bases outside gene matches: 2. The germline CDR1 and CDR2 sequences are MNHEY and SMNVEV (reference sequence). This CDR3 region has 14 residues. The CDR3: CASSLTSGSYEQYF. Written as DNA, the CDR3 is TGTGCCAGCAGTCTGACTAGCGGGAGCTACGAGCAGTACTTC.

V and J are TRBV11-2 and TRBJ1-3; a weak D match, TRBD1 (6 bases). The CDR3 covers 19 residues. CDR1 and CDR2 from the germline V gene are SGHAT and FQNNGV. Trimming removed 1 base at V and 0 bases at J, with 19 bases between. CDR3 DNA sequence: TGTGCCAGCAGCTTAGGAGGCGGGGGCCGGCTCCACTCTGGAAACACCATATATTTT. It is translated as CASSLGGGGRLHSGNTIYF.

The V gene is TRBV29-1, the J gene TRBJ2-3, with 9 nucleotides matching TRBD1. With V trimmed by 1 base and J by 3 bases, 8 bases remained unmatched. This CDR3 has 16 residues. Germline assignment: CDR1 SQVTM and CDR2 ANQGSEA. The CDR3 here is CSVEGGTGLGTDTQYF. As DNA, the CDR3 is TGCAGCGTTGAAGGGGGGACAGGGCTTGGGACAGATACGCAGTATTTT.

CDR3 bases: TGCGCCAGCAGCGAAGCCGGGACAGCCTACAATGAGCAGTTCTTC. Protein sequence: CASSEAGTAYNEQFF. This sequence joins TRBV5-1 and TRBJ2-1; TRBD1 matches at 7 bases. Trimming at V came to 4 bases and at J to 2 bases, leaving 6 bases not matched to a gene. This CDR3 comprises 15 residues. Germline V lookup: CDR1 SGHRS, CDR2 YFSETQ.

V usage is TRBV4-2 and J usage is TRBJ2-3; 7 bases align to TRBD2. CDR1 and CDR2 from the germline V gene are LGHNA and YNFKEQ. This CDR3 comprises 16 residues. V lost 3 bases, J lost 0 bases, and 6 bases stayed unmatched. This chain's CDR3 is CASSHPGLDSTDTQYF. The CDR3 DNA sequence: TGTGCCAGCAGCCACCCCGGACTAGACAGCACAGATACGCAGTATTTT.

The CDR3 DNA reads as TGTGCCAGCAGCCCCCTTCGTGGTACCCGGACAGAGATAGAGACCCAGTACTTC. Translation: CASSPLRGTRTEIETQYF. The chain carries TRBV7-6 and TRBJ2-5; possible D gene TRBD1, 6 bases. The V and J ends lost 5 bases and 4 bases respectively, with 26 bases between them. The germline CDR1 and CDR2 sequences are SGHVS and FNYEAQ. CDR3 length: 18 amino acids.

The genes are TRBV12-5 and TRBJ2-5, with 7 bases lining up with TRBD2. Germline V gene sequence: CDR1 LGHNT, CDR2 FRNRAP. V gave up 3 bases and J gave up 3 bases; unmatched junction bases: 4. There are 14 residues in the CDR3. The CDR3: CASGFGGREETQYF. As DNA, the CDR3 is TGTGCTAGTGGTTTTGGAGGGAGGGAAGAGACCCAGTACTTC.